Shown below are 17 T cell receptor beta chains from a single sample sequenced in a study of T cells in Graves' hyperthyroidism and ophthalmopathy. Regions amplified from RNA transcripts were the TCR beta CDR3 regions. Initially, a first-round RT-PCR of the TCR CDR3 employed the HTBI primer set. TCRdb re-called the multiplex PCR reads with MiXCR, one entry per CDR3 protein. The sample contains more than 55,000 distinct CDR3 sequences, about 57% of which appear only once. Sequenced material: blood. The source is a woman aged 55-75 years with Graves' ophthalmopathy.

This clonotype was detected many times. The CDR3 spells CASSTASTDTQYF. CDR3 DNA: TGTGCCAGCAGCACAGCTAGCACAGATACGCAGTATTTT. The rearrangement uses TRBV27 and TRBJ2-3; D remains unclear. CDR1 and CDR2 (germline): MNHEY, SMNVEV (reference sequence). V lost 6 bases, J lost 0 bases, and 7 bases lay in between. The CDR3 is made up of 13 amino acids.

This chain connects TRBV6-1 to TRBJ1-3, with D possibly being TRBD1 (5 bases). Per the germline V gene, CDR1 is MNHNS and CDR2 is SASEGT. Trimming pared 6 bases from V and 4 bases from J, leaving 25 bases between. The CDR3 runs to 18 residues. CDR3 loop: CASRVLAGVPGEGNTIYF. CDR3 nucleotides: TGTGCCAGCAGGGTACTAGCGGGGGTGCCTGGCGAGGGAAACACCATATATTTT.

As for this clonotype: This may be a read error: a much more frequent sequence differs by one nucleotide. This rearrangement joins TRBV6-1 to TRBJ2-5; 9 bases match TRBD1. The ends lost 6 bases at V and 5 bases at J; junction bases unmatched: 16. Germline loops: CDR1 MNHNS, CDR2 SASEGT. CDR3 size: 17 residues. The CDR3 DNA reads as TGTGCCAGCAGAACCGGGACAGGGCCCGGGGGTGGGGAGACCCAGTACTTC. This translates into CASRTGTGPGGGETQYF.

The chain joins TRBV10-3 to TRBJ2-7, with 8 nucleotides matching TRBD1. The CDR3 is 13 residues long. CDR1 ENHRY and CDR2 SYGVKD come from the germline V gene. The V segment lost 10 bases and the J segment 3 bases; nucleotides outside the gene matches: 8. CDR3 in amino acids: CATQGTGNYEQYF. CDR3 sequence (DNA): TGTGCCACCCAAGGGACAGGCAACTACGAGCAGTACTTC.

This clonotype appeared a single time. The rearrangement uses TRBV19 and TRBJ2-2; 7 bases match TRBD1. Germline CDR1 LNHDA, CDR2 SQIVND (reference sequence). CDR3 length equals 12 residues. The J segment lost 7 bases and the V segment lost 6 bases, leaving 2 bases of the junction unmatched. The CDR3 DNA reads TGTGCCAGTAGGGACAGGCGCGGGGAGCTGTTTTTT. It codes for CASRDRRGELFF. The full variable domain, with the rest looked up from reference TRBV19 and TRBJ2-2, is DGGITQSPKYLFRKEGQNVTLSCEQNLNHDAMYWYRQDPGQGLRLIYYSQIVNDFQKGDIAEGYSVSREKKESFPLTVTSAQKNPTAFYLCASRDRRGELFFGEGSRLTVL.

This clonotype was found many times. The CDR3, as DNA: TGTGCCAGCAGAACCCTCAGGGGGATGGAAGATTCACCCCTCCACTTT. Amino acid sequence: CASRTLRGMEDSPLHF. The rearrangement joins TRBV6-5 to TRBJ1-6, with TRBD1 identical over 7 bases. The J segment lost 8 bases and the V segment lost 6 bases, leaving 13 bases of the junction unmatched. Germline CDR1 reads MNHEY; CDR2 reads SVGAGI. The CDR3 loop spans 16 amino acids.

The chain is built from TRBV2 and TRBJ2-1; 7 nucleotides line up with TRBD2. The junction had 10 bases not matched to a gene; V was cut back by 9 bases and J by 2 bases. CDR3 length: 15 amino acids. CDR1 SNHLY and CDR2 FYNNEI come from the germline V gene. This CDR3 reads CARPAAGLAYNEQFF. The CDR3 DNA reads as TGTGCCAGACCAGCTGCAGGACTAGCCTACAATGAGCAGTTCTTC.

V usage is TRBV7-2 and J usage is TRBJ2-5; 10 bases match TRBD1. Trimming cost V 1 base and J 5 bases; bases outside gene matches: 10. Germline loops: CDR1 SGHTA, CDR2 FQGNSA. The CDR3 runs to 17 residues. The CDR3 reads CASSLEGGTGVGETQYF. DNA for the CDR3: TGTGCCAGCAGCTTAGAGGGAGGGACAGGGGTAGGCGAGACCCAGTACTTC.

About this clonotype itself: This may be a read error: a much more frequent sequence differs by one nucleotide. The CDR3 carries no conserved terminal phenylalanine or tryptophan, so it likely arises from a read error. The chain uses TRBV18 and TRBJ1-3, with unresolved D. V gave up 3 bases and J gave up 2 bases, with 5 bases separating them. Germline-derived CDR1 and CDR2 are KGHSH and LQKENI. The length of the CDR3 is 13 residues. CDR3 nucleotide sequence: TGTGCCAGCTCACCTCCCCCTGGAAACACCATATATTCT. It codes for CASSPPPGNTIYS.

This chain uses TRBV20-1 with TRBJ2-5; D may be TRBD1 (5 bases). V lost 3 bases, J lost 5 bases, and 13 bases lay in between. Germline V gene sequence: CDR1 DFQATT, CDR2 SNEGSKA (reference sequence). The CDR3 is 13 residues long. As DNA, the CDR3 is TGCAGTGCTAGCCTTTCAGGGCCTGAGACCCAGTACTTC. Its protein product is CSASLSGPETQYF.

V is TRBV19 and J is TRBJ2-1; perhaps TRBD1 as D (6 bases). The V gene lost 4 bases and the J gene lost 3 bases, with 7 bases spanning the gap. Germline CDR1 LNHDA, CDR2 SQIVND (reference sequence). The CDR3 length is 13 residues. The DNA for the CDR3 is TGTGCCAGTAGTAGGGACATCTACAATGAGCAGTTCTTC. Residues: CASSRDIYNEQFF.

The V gene is TRBV9, the J gene TRBJ1-4; D not resolved. CDR3 length: 19 amino acids. V was shortened by 4 bases and J by 4 bases, with 26 bases between the two germline ends. Germline loops: CDR1 SGDLS, CDR2 YYNGEE. The CDR3 DNA sequence: TGTGCCAGCAGCCCATCTGAACTCGTAGCCATGTTGGGTAATGAAAAACTGTTTTTT. It codes for CASSPSELVAMLGNEKLFF. The variable domain in full, with the rest retrieved from reference TRBV9 and TRBJ1-4, is DSGVTQTPKHLITATGQRVTLRCSPRSGDLSVYWYQQSLDQGLQFLIQYYNGEERAKGNILERFSAQQFPDLHSELNLSSLELGDSALYFCASSPSELVAMLGNEKLFFGSGTQLSVL.

The chain carries TRBV7-6 and TRBJ2-5, with 13 positions matching TRBD2. The CDR3 totals 15 residues. The V gene's germline CDR1 is SGHVS and CDR2 FNYEAQ. With 3 bases clipped from V and 5 bases from J, the junction kept 3 bases outside the gene matches. CDR3 DNA: TGTGCCAGCAGCTTCCCGACTAGCGGGAGGGAGACCCAGTACTTC. It encodes CASSFPTSGRETQYF.

The rearrangement links TRBV15 to TRBJ2-7, with TRBD2 matching 11 bases. CDR1 is LNHNV, CDR2 YYDKDF, per germline (reference sequence). J gave up 4 bases and V 5 bases, and 7 bases lay outside the gene matches. This CDR3 spans 15 amino acids. The CDR3 DNA is TGTGCCACCAGCCGTGCACGACTAGCGGGATACGAGCAGTACTTC. The encoded protein is CATSRARLAGYEQYF.

The rearrangement uses TRBV11-3 and TRBJ1-5; no reliable D call. Per the germline V gene, CDR1 is SGHNT and CDR2 is YENEEA. V was pared by 2 bases and J by 11 bases, with 13 bases between. The CDR3 extends over 13 amino acids. The CDR3 spells CASSLTREETQHF. CDR3 sequence (DNA): TGTGCCAGCAGCTTAACGCGGGAAGAGACCCAGCATTTT.

A note on this clonotype: A read error may account for a junction end that differs from germline. The chain combines TRBV18 with TRBJ2-6; D is possibly TRBD2 (6 bases). The germline CDR1 and CDR2 sequences are KGHSH and LQKENI. This CDR3 comprises 12 residues. Here the CDR3 DNA reads TGTGCCAGCTCACCTGGAGGGAACACTGAAGCTTTC. This encodes CASSPGGNTEAF.

The chain recombines TRBV2 with TRBJ2-1; TRBD1 agrees at 9 bases. V lost 6 bases, J lost 4 bases, and 4 bases stayed unmatched. This CDR3 has 14 residues. From germline, CDR1 is SNHLY and CDR2 FYNNEI. This CDR3 reads CASRGQGRYNEQFF. The DNA for the CDR3 is TGTGCCAGCAGGGGACAGGGCAGGTACAATGAGCAGTTCTTC.